The 22 T cell receptor beta chains below all came from one sample that was sequenced in a study of early T cells in non-severe SARS-CoV-2 infection. From the 5' RACE reads, TCRdb called clonotypes with MiXCR, one entry per CDR3 protein. The repertoire holds approximately 65,000 distinct CDR3 sequences, with approximately 10% as singletons. The sequenced material came from whole blood. The source is an adult who was a healthcare worker with PCR-confirmed SARS-CoV-2 infection or an uninfected control (not recorded which).

This clonotype was observed a few times. This chain joins TRBV13 and TRBJ2-7; 10 bases match TRBD1. The CDR3 is 15 residues long. V gave up 4 bases and J gave up 6 bases; unmatched junction bases: 9. CDR1 and CDR2 (germline): PRHDT, FYEKMQ (reference sequence). The CDR3 nucleotides read TGTGCCAGCAGCTCGAGGGACAGGGGACGGGGCGAGCAGTACTTC. It translates to CASSSRDRGRGEQYF.

This clonotype has a count of ten or more. The rearrangement uses TRBV9 and TRBJ2-1; a possible D gene is TRBD2 (6 bases). Germline assignment: CDR1 SGDLS and CDR2 YYNGEE. This CDR3 has 15 residues. V lost 3 bases and J lost 2, with 12 bases in between. CDR3 sequence reads: CASSAGTPAYNEQFF. CDR3 DNA: TGTGCCAGCAGCGCAGGGACTCCCGCCTACAATGAGCAGTTCTTC.

There are many counts of this clonotype. This sequence joins TRBV28 and TRBJ1-6, with D uncertain. This CDR3 is built from 14 residues. Trimming removed 6 bases from V and 5 bases from J, with 11 bases in between. CDR1 MDHEN and CDR2 SYDVKM come from the germline V gene. CDR3 loop: CASRPVRNNSPLHF. For the CDR3, the DNA is TGTGCCAGCAGGCCAGTCAGAAATAATTCACCCCTCCACTTT.

This clonotype was counted ten times or more. The chain is built from TRBV6-6 and TRBJ2-7, with 9 bases fitting TRBD2. The CDR3 is 14 residues long. V shed 6 bases, J shed 5 bases, and the junction held 8 bases outside the gene matches. The V gene's germline CDR1 is MNHNY and CDR2 SVGAGI (reference sequence). The CDR3 region has the DNA TGTGCCAGCAGCCTAGCGGGAAGTATCGACGAGCAGTACTTC. The encoded protein is CASSLAGSIDEQYF.

The CDR3 DNA reads as TGTGCCAGCCGGGCTGGGGGTGGGACCCAGTACTTC. Translating gives CASRAGGGTQYF. The rearrangement joins TRBV12-3 or TRBV12-4 to TRBJ2-5; D is possibly TRBD1 or TRBD2 (5 bases each). This CDR3 has 12 residues. V lost 8 bases and J 7 bases, leaving 14 bases between the germline ends.

Ten or more counts support this clonotype. This sequence joins TRBV5-4 and TRBJ1-6; D ambiguous. CDR1 SGHNT and CDR2 YYREEE come from the germline V gene (reference sequence). The length of the CDR3 is 15 residues. V shed 1 base and J shed 0 bases, with 5 bases lying between them. The CDR3 reads CASSLSSSYNSPLHF. CDR3 coding DNA: TGTGCCAGCAGCTTGAGTAGCTCCTATAATTCACCCCTCCACTTT.

This clonotype was seen repeatedly, ten times or more. The gene calls are TRBV5-5 and TRBJ1-4; no definite D call. Germline V gene lookup returns CDR1 SGHKS and CDR2 YYEKEE (reference sequence). The V and J ends lost 1 base and 7 bases respectively, with 8 bases between them. The CDR3 spans 13 residues. The CDR3, as DNA: TGTGCCAGCAGCTTGAGTTTGGTTGAAAAACTGTTTTTT. Protein sequence: CASSLSLVEKLFF.

The CDR3 coding sequence is TGTGCCAGCAGCTTAAGAGCGTCGTGGGGTTACACAGATACGCAGTATTTT. Protein: CASSLRASWGYTDTQYF. This rearrangement joins TRBV7-2 to TRBJ2-3; D is ambiguous. The V end was cut by 2 bases, the J end by 2 bases, with 17 bases between. The CDR3 length is 17 residues. CDR1 is SGHTA, CDR2 FQGNSA, per germline.

There are many counts of this clonotype. V and J are TRBV7-3 and TRBJ2-6; 7 bases map to TRBD2. CDR1 is SGHTA, CDR2 FQGTGA, per germline. Trimming at V came to 3 bases and at J to 0 bases, leaving 5 bases not matched to a gene. The CDR3 spans 17 residues. In DNA, the CDR3 is TGTGCCAGCAGCTTGGTCGGCGGGAGCTCTGGGGCCAACGTCCTGACTTTC. Amino acids: CASSLVGGSSGANVLTF. The full variable domain, rest sourced from reference TRBV7-3 and TRBJ2-6, is GAGVSQTPSNKVTEKGKYVELRCDPISGHTALYWYRQSLGQGPEFLIYFQGTGAADDSGLPNDRFFAVRPEGSVSTLKIQRTERGDSAVYLCASSLVGGSSGANVLTFGAGSRLTVL.

This clonotype was seen repeatedly, ten times or more. Sequence at one end of the junction differs from germline and may be a read error. The chain employs TRBV5-1 and TRBJ2-3; D may be TRBD1 (7 bases). CDR3 length: 14 residues. CDR1 is SGHRS and CDR2 is YFSETQ in the germline V gene. The CDR3 sequence: CASSRGDRKDMQYF. The DNA of the CDR3 is TGCGCCAGCAGCAGGGGGGACAGAAAAGATATGCAGTATTTT.

This clonotype showed up many times. This sequence joins TRBV2 and TRBJ2-1, with D uncertain. V gave up 7 bases and J gave up 6 bases, with 10 bases separating them. Germline-derived CDR1 and CDR2 are SNHLY and FYNNEI. The CDR3 totals 12 residues. The CDR3 DNA reads TGTGCCAGCACGTCGGATTCCAATGAGCAGTTCTTC. Residues: CASTSDSNEQFF.

This clonotype was counted between two and nine times. The chain is built from TRBV7-9 and TRBJ2-6; the match to TRBD1 covers 7 bases. The germline gives CDR1 SEHNR, CDR2 FQNEAQ (reference sequence). The ends lost 6 bases at V and 3 bases at J; junction bases unmatched: 14. The CDR3 runs to 18 residues. This CDR3 reads CASSSPGQKGNGANVLTF. CDR3 DNA sequence: TGTGCCAGCAGTTCGCCGGGACAGAAGGGAAATGGGGCCAACGTCCTGACTTTC.

The CDR3 DNA reads TGTGCCAGCAGTAGAAGAGGGGAAAAACTGTTTTTT. Amino acid sequence: CASSRRGEKLFF. V usage is TRBV28 and J usage is TRBJ1-4; D uncertain. The CDR3 covers 12 residues. CDR1 MDHEN and CDR2 SYDVKM come from the germline V gene. Trimming took off 5 bases at V and 8 bases at J, with 9 bases between the two ends.

The chain employs TRBV4-3 and TRBJ2-1, with 7 bases fitting TRBD2. This CDR3 region has 17 residues. Germline CDR1 LGHNA, CDR2 YSLEER. Losses at the gene ends were 0 bases for V and 0 bases for J; bases not matched to a gene: 5. DNA for the CDR3: TGCGCCAGCAGCCAAGATCCAGCGGGGAGCTCCTACAATGAGCAGTTCTTC. This encodes CASSQDPAGSSYNEQFF.

This clonotype was observed a few times. The chain is built from TRBV12-3 or TRBV12-4 and TRBJ2-7; the match to TRBD1 covers 8 bases. Losses at the gene ends were 5 bases for V and 5 bases for J; bases not matched to a gene: 5. The CDR3 runs to 13 residues. For the CDR3, the DNA is TGTGCCAGCAGTCCGGGACAGGAAAACGAGCAGTACTTC. Translated: CASSPGQENEQYF.

This sequence joins TRBV9 and TRBJ1-5; possibly TRBD1 for D (5 bases). The CDR3 sequence is 15 residues long. V lost 0 bases to trimming and J lost 1 base, with 8 bases between them. Germline V lookup: CDR1 SGDLS, CDR2 YYNGEE. The CDR3 loop is CASSVGGRSNQPQHF. The CDR3 DNA reads as TGTGCCAGCAGCGTAGGGGGCAGGAGCAATCAGCCCCAGCATTTT.

This chain uses TRBV6-1 with TRBJ2-3, with a weak D call TRBD2 (6 bases). Trimming left V 10 bases short and J 2 bases short, with 13 bases between. Germline V gives CDR1 MNHNS, CDR2 SASEGT. The CDR3 has 13 residues. For the CDR3, the DNA is TGTGCCACCCGGGGAGGAGTCACAGATACGCAGTATTTT. Translated, it gives CATRGGVTDTQYF.

This clonotype was counted many times. Here the CDR3 DNA reads TGTGCCAGCAGTTCGGACAGAGAGACCCAGTACTTC. Its translation: CASSSDRETQYF. The V and J genes are TRBV6-2 or TRBV6-3 and TRBJ2-5, with D tentatively TRBD1 (6 bases). With 4 bases removed from V and 4 bases from J, the gap between germline ends came to 7 bases. CDR3 length: 12 amino acids. Germline values: CDR1 MNHEY, CDR2 SVGEGT.

This chain connects TRBV6-2 or TRBV6-3 to TRBJ2-7, with D possibly matching TRBD2 (5 bases). This CDR3 contains 14 residues. Trimming removed 2 bases at V and 2 bases at J, with 10 bases between. Germline V gene lookup returns CDR1 MNHEY and CDR2 SVGEGT. The CDR3 region is CASSYLAQTYEQYF. The CDR3 DNA is TGTGCCAGCAGTTACCTAGCACAGACCTACGAGCAGTACTTC.

This chain links TRBV27 with TRBJ2-7, with D possibly being TRBD2 (6 bases). The germline CDR1 and CDR2 sequences are MNHEY and SMNVEV (reference sequence). Trimming removed 5 bases at V and 2 bases at J, with 13 bases between. This CDR3 spans 14 amino acids. The CDR3 coding sequence is TGTGCCAGCAGTAGTAGACTAGAACCCTACGAGCAGTACTTC. It encodes CASSSRLEPYEQYF.

At least ten counts were recorded for this clonotype. Here the CDR3 omits its conserved ending phenylalanine or tryptophan, so a read error is the likely source. It is unclear where the CDR3 begins or ends on the DNA, so no DNA is shown, and the CDR3 is as TCRdb lists it. This chain connects TRBV12-3 or TRBV12-4 to TRBJ2-7; the D call TRBD2 from the table was never checked on the DNA. 10 amino acids form the CDR3, both terminal residues included. CDR3 loop: CASRGLAGGS.

The CDR3 loop reads CASTSGTQVGTQYF. The CDR3 DNA sequence: TGTGCCAGCACCTCCGGGACCCAAGTAGGGACCCAGTACTTC. This sequence joins TRBV28 and TRBJ2-5; the D gene could be TRBD1 or TRBD2 (5 bases each). Trimming cost V 7 bases and J 7 bases, with 19 bases left between them. The CDR3 is 14 amino acids. Germline V gene lookup returns CDR1 MDHEN and CDR2 SYDVKM.